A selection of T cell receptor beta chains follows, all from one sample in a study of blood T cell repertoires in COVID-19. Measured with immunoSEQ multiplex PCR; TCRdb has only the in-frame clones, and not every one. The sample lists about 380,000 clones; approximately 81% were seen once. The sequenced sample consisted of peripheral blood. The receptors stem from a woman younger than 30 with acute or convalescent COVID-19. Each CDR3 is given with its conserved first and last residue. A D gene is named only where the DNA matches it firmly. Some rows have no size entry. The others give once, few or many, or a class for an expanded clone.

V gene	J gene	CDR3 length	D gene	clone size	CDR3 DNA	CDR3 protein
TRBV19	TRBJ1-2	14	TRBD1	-	TGTGCCAGTAGTGCCCGGGACAGGGTAAATGGCTACACCTTC	CASSARDRVNGYTF
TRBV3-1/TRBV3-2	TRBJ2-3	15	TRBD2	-	TGTGCCAGCAGCCCTAGAGCGGGGGGTGGAGATACGCAGTATTTT	CASSPRAGGGDTQYF
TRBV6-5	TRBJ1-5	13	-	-	TGTGCCAGCAGTTACATGGGGACTTCGGCCCAGCATTTT	CASSYMGTSAQHF
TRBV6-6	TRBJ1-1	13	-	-	TGTGCCAGCAGTTCGCGGCTCTCCACTGAAGCTTTCTTT	CASSSRLSTEAFF
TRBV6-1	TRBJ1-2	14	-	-	TGTGCCAGCAGTGAAGCGCGTTCTTCCCCAAGATGCACCTTC	CASSEARSSPRCTF
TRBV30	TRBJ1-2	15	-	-	TGTGCCTGGAGTATAAGGGGCCGGTCCTCCTATGGCTACACCTTC	CAWSIRGRSSYGYTF
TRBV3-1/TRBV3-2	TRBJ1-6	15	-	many	TGTGCCAGCAGCCTTACAGAGAGGGCCAATTCACCCCTCCACTTT	CASSLTERANSPLHF
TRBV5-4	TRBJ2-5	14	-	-	TGTGCCAGCAGCCTCGGAGGCGGCCAAGAGACCCAGTACTTC	CASSLGGGQETQYF
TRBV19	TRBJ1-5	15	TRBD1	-	TGTGCCAGTAGTATCTCGGGACAGGCGTATCAGCCCCAGCATTTT	CASSISGQAYQPQHF
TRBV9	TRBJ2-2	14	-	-	TGTGCCAGCAGGGAGACAGGTTCCGCCGGGGAGCTGTTTTTT	CASRETGSAGELFF
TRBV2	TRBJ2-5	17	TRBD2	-	TGTGCCAGCAGACCCGGGACTAGCGGGGGTCTTAAGGAGACCCAGTACTTC	CASRPGTSGGLKETQYF
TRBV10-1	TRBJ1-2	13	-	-	TGCGCCAGCAGTGTCAACAGGGACTATGGCTACACCTTC	CASSVNRDYGYTF
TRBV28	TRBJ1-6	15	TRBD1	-	TGTGCCAGCAGTCCCCCGAAGGGGGCCGGATCACCCCTCCACTTT	CASSPPKGAGSPLHF
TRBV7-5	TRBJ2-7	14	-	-	TGTGCCAGAAGCCCGCTGTTTGAGGGTTCGGAGCAGTACTTC	CARSPLFEGSEQYF
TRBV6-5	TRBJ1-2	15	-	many	TGTGCCAGCAGTTACTCAAACGGACTAGTTTATGGCTACACCTTC	CASSYSNGLVYGYTF
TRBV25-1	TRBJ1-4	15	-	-	TGTGCCAGCAGTGAGGTTAGCGCAACTAATGAAAAACTGTTTTTT	CASSEVSATNEKLFF
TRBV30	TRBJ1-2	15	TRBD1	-	TGTGCCTGGAGTTTCCGGGACAGGGGGCTGGATGGCTACACCTTC	CAWSFRDRGLDGYTF
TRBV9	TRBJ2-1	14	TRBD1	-	TGTGCCAGCAGTAGACAGGGGATCCTTCGGGAGCAGTTCTTC	CASSRQGILREQFF
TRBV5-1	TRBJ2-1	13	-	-	TGCGCCAGCAGCTTCGGAGGGCAAAATGAGCAGTTCTTC	CASSFGGQNEQFF
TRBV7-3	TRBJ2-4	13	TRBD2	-	TGTGCCAGCAGCTTATACGGGGAGGGCATTCAGTACTTC	CASSLYGEGIQYF
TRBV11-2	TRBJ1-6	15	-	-	TGTGCCAGCAGCTTAGTTTCCAGGGGCTATTCACCCCTCCACTTT	CASSLVSRGYSPLHF
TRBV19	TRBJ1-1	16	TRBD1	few	TGTGCCAGTAGTCCTCGGACAGGGCAGACTTGGTCTGAAGCTTTCTTT	CASSPRTGQTWSEAFF